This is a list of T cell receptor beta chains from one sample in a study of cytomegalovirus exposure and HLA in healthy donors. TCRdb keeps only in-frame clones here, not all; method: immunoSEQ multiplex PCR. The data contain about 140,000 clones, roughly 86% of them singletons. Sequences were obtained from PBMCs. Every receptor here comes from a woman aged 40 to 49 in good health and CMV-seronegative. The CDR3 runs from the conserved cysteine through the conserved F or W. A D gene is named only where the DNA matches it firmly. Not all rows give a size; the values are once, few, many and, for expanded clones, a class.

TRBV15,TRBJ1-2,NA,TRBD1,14,TGTGCCACCAGCAAAGAGGACAGGGGGTATGGCTACACCTTC,CATSKEDRGYGYTF
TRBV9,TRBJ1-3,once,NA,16,TGTGCCAGCAGCGTAGGGAGTCTGGCCTCTGGAAACACCATATATTTT,CASSVGSLASGNTIYF
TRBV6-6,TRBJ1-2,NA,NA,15,TGTGCCAGCAGTTACTTAGAGGGCGCTAACTATGGCTACACCTTC,CASSYLEGANYGYTF
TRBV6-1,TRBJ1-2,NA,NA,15,TGTGCCAGCGGGGGCGAGGGAAGCCCTAACTATGGCTACACCTTC,CASGGEGSPNYGYTF
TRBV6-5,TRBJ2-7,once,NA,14,TGTGCCAGCAGTTACCGAGGGTTGTTCTACGAGCAGTACTTC,CASSYRGLFYEQYF
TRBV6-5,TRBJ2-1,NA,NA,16,TGTGCCAGCAGTTACTCGAGCCAGGGGAAGGGCAATGAGCAGTTCTTC,CASSYSSQGKGNEQFF
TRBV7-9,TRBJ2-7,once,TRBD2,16,TGTGCCAGCAGCTTAGAGGGAGCGGGAGGGCCAGACGAGCAGTACTTC,CASSLEGAGGPDEQYF
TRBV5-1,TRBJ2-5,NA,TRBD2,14,TGCGCCAGCAGCGGGGGACTAGTTGGCGAGACCCAGTACTTC,CASSGGLVGETQYF
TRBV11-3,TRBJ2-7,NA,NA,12,TGTGCCAGCAGCTGGGGTGAGGGCGAGCAGTACTTC,CASSWGEGEQYF
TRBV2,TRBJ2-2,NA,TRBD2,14,TGTGCCAGCAGTGAGGGGACTAGCGCCGGGGAGCTGTTTTTT,CASSEGTSAGELFF
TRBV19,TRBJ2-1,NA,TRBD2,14,TGTGCCAGTAGTATAACTAGCGGCTACAATGAGCAGTTCTTC,CASSITSGYNEQFF
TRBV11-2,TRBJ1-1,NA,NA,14,TGTGCCAGCAGCTGGGACGGGGGTGTACGGGAAGCTTTCTTT,CASSWDGGVREAFF
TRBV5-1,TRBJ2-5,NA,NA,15,TGCGCCAGCAGCCTGCAGGGGAGAAGAGAGGAGACCCAGTACTTC,CASSLQGRREETQYF
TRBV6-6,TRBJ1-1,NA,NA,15,TGTGCCAGCACCCCCGGGAGGGAGGGGTACACTGAAGCTTTCTTT,CASTPGREGYTEAFF
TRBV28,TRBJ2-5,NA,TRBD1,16,TGTGCCAGCAGTTTTTCTGGACAGGGTCCACAAGAGACCCAGTACTTC,CASSFSGQGPQETQYF
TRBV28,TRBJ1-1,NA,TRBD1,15,TGTGCCAGCAGTTTAGGGGACAGATGGAACACTGAAGCTTTCTTT,CASSLGDRWNTEAFF
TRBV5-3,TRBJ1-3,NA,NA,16,TGTGCCAGAAGCTTATGGGCAGCACCCTCTGGAAACACCATATATTTT,CARSLWAAPSGNTIYF